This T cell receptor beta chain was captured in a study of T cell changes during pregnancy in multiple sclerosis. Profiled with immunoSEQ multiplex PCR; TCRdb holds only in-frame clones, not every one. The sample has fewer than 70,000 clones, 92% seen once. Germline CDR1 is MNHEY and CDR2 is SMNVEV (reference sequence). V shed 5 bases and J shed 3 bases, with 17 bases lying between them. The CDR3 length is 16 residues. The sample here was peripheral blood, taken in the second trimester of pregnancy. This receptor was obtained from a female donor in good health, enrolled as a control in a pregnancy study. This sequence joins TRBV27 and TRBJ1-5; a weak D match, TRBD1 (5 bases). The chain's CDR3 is CASSPSHRGNNQPQHF. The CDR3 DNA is TGTGCCAGCAGTCCGAGCCATAGGGGTAACAATCAGCCCCAGCATTTT.